This is a list of T cell receptor beta chains from one sample in a study of post-analysis software for immune sequencing data. TCRdb re-called the PCR reads with MiXCR, one entry per CDR3 protein. This table has more than 450,000 distinct CDR3 sequences, roughly 46% appearing once. Input material: blood. These receptors came from a girl aged 10 to 17 with multiple sclerosis. CDR3s include the opening cysteine and the closing phenylalanine or tryptophan. The order of the fields is clone size, V gene, D gene, J gene, CDR3 protein, CDR3 DNA. A D gene is named only where the DNA matches it firmly. Size values are once, few and many counts, or a class for expanded clones, and some rows have none.

few	TRBV20-1	TRBD1	TRBJ2-1	CSARDRGAYNEQFF	TGCAGTGCTAGGGACAGGGGAGCCTACAATGAGCAGTTCTTC
few	TRBV7-7	TRBD1	TRBJ2-1	CASSPDRGGRYNEQFF	TGTGCCAGCAGCCCCGACAGGGGGGGAAGATACAATGAGCAGTTCTTC
NA	TRBV27	NA	TRBJ1-2	CASSYRDNYGYTF	TGTGCCAGCAGTTACCGGGACAACTATGGCTACACCTTC
NA	TRBV19	NA	TRBJ1-5	CASSRGGQVMSSNQPQHF	TGTGCCAGTAGTCGGGGGGGACAAGTAATGAGTAGCAATCAGCCCCAGCATTTT
few	TRBV20-1	NA	TRBJ2-1	CSARDRSGNYYNEQFF	TGCAGTGCTAGAGACCGGTCCGGGAACTACTACAATGAGCAGTTCTTC
NA	TRBV4-1	NA	TRBJ1-2	CASSQVPGLRNYGYTF	TGCGCCAGCAGCCAAGTGCCGGGACTACGTAACTATGGCTACACCTTC
NA	TRBV27	NA	TRBJ2-7	CASSLIGQLEQYF	TGTGCCAGCAGTCTAATAGGACAGCTCGAGCAGTACTTC
NA	TRBV4-1	NA	TRBJ2-1	CASSQGALPTYNEQFF	TGCGCCAGCAGCCAAGGCGCACTCCCCACCTACAATGAGCAGTTCTTC
NA	TRBV29-1	TRBD1	TRBJ1-1	CSGRQGDTTEAFF	TGCAGCGGTCGACAGGGAGACACCACTGAAGCTTTCTTT
few	TRBV4-2	NA	TRBJ2-7	CASSQESARVFNYEQYF	TGTGCCAGCAGCCAAGAATCCGCCAGGGTATTTAACTACGAGCAGTACTTC
NA	TRBV7-2	NA	TRBJ2-5	CASSWTRKETQYF	TGTGCCAGCAGCTGGACACGGAAAGAGACCCAGTACTTC
NA	TRBV4-2	NA	TRBJ2-5	CASSQDLTEGPETQYF	TGTGCCAGCAGCCAAGATCTCACTGAGGGGCCCGAGACCCAGTACTTC
NA	TRBV3-1	NA	TRBJ2-7	CAGSQDFRGGYEQYF	TGTGCCGGCAGCCAAGATTTCCGGGGAGGCTACGAGCAGTACTTC
NA	TRBV7-9	TRBD2	TRBJ2-7	CASSFPGTSGIPYEQYF	TGTGCCAGCAGCTTCCCGGGAACTAGCGGGATCCCCTACGAGCAGTACTTC
NA	TRBV11-2	NA	TRBJ1-1	CASSLDHRVRAFF	TGTGCCAGCAGCTTAGACCACAGGGTGAGAGCTTTCTTT
NA	TRBV28	NA	TRBJ2-4	CASRPGGMDIQYF	TGTGCCAGCAGGCCCGGCGGGATGGACATTCAGTACTTC
NA	TRBV4-2	TRBD2	TRBJ2-5	CASSQDLAGGHQETQYF	TGTGCCAGCAGCCAAGATCTGGCGGGGGGCCACCAAGAGACCCAGTACTTC
many	TRBV4-2	TRBD2	TRBJ2-3	CASSQGLAGGPSTDTQYF	TGTGCCAGCAGCCAAGGACTAGCGGGAGGGCCTAGCACAGATACGCAGTATTTT
NA	TRBV25-1	NA	TRBJ2-7	CASSESAVSYEQYF	TGTGCCAGCAGTGAAAGCGCAGTATCCTACGAGCAGTACTTC
NA	TRBV12-3/TRBV12-4	NA	TRBJ2-7	CATPRRTVSYEQYF	TGTGCCACCCCCCGGAGAACCGTCTCCTACGAGCAGTACTTC
few	TRBV20-1	TRBD2	TRBJ2-3	CSAKGITGLATDTDTQYF	TGCAGTGCGAAGGGGATTACGGGACTAGCGACCGACACAGATACGCAGTATTTT
NA	TRBV20-1	NA	TRBJ2-1	CSARDGAQPLSYNEQFF	TGCAGTGCTAGAGATGGGGCCCAGCCTCTCTCCTACAATGAGCAGTTCTTC
NA	TRBV20-1	NA	TRBJ1-3	CSARAGNGNTIYF	TGCAGTGCTAGAGCGGGGAATGGAAACACCATATATTTT
few	TRBV7-2	NA	TRBJ2-3	CASSLHMNTDTQYF	TGTGCCAGCAGCTTACACATGAACACAGATACGCAGTATTTT
NA	TRBV4-2	NA	TRBJ2-7	CASGEGGRTYEQYF	TGTGCCAGCGGGGAGGGGGGAAGAACCTACGAGCAGTACTTC
NA	TRBV12-3/TRBV12-4	NA	TRBJ2-7	CASSTRERLNEQYF	TGTGCCAGCAGTACCCGAGAGAGACTCAACGAGCAGTACTTC
NA	TRBV6-6	NA	TRBJ1-1	CASSHGLNTEAFF	TGTGCCAGCAGCCACGGATTGAACACTGAAGCTTTCTTT
NA	TRBV12-3/TRBV12-4	TRBD2	TRBJ2-7	CASSSRTSGGSSYEQYF	TGTGCCAGCAGTTCGAGGACTAGCGGGGGGAGCTCCTACGAGCAGTACTTC
few	TRBV6-5	NA	TRBJ2-7	CASSYAEGEGYEQYF	TGTGCCAGCAGTTACGCGGAGGGGGAAGGATACGAGCAGTACTTC
few	TRBV20-1	NA	TRBJ2-6	CSACSGANVLTF	TGCAGTGCGTGCTCTGGGGCCAACGTCCTGACTTTC
NA	TRBV20-1	NA	TRBJ2-7	CSGQNGGNYEQYF	TGCAGTGGTCAAAATGGGGGGAACTACGAGCAGTACTTC
NA	TRBV5-1	TRBD2	TRBJ2-4	CASSLAGLGDIQYF	TGCGCCAGCAGCTTAGCGGGGCTCGGGGACATTCAGTACTTC
NA	TRBV5-1	TRBD1	TRBJ1-1	CASSPTLDRVGTEAFF	TGCGCCAGCAGCCCCACCCTTGACAGGGTAGGAACTGAAGCTTTCTTT
once	TRBV28	TRBD2	TRBJ2-3	CASSARTSGRDTQYF	TGTGCCAGCAGCGCCCGGACTAGCGGGAGGGATACGCAGTATTTT
NA	TRBV24-1	NA	TRBJ2-3	CATSDFRSGANTDTQYF	TGTGCCACCAGTGATTTCCGTTCCGGAGCCAACACAGATACGCAGTATTTT
NA	TRBV12-3/TRBV12-4	NA	TRBJ1-5	CTSRSGSNQPQHF	TGTACCAGCAGGTCGGGTAGCAATCAGCCCCAGCATTTT
few	TRBV13	TRBD1	TRBJ2-7	CASSSPDRLNAYEQYF	TGTGCCAGCAGCTCGCCGGACAGGCTAAACGCCTACGAGCAGTACTTC
NA	TRBV7-9	NA	TRBJ2-7	CASSREVYEQYF	TGTGCCAGCAGCCGCGAGGTCTACGAGCAGTACTTC
few	TRBV12-3/TRBV12-4	TRBD2	TRBJ2-1	CASRLTSGGRNEQFF	TGTGCCAGCAGACTGACTAGCGGGGGGCGCAATGAGCAGTTCTTC
many	TRBV6-2/TRBV6-3	TRBD1	TRBJ2-7	CASSYAGTGSYEQYF	TGTGCCAGCAGTTACGCCGGGACAGGGTCCTACGAGCAGTACTTC
NA	TRBV18	NA	TRBJ1-2	CASSPPELNYGYTF	TGTGCCAGCTCACCACCGGAGCTTAACTATGGCTACACCTTC
NA	TRBV10-3	NA	TRBJ1-2	CAISESRTIGYTF	TGTGCCATCAGTGAGTCCAGGACAATTGGCTACACCTTC
few	TRBV5-1	NA	TRBJ1-6	CASSLRDRRSSYNSPLHF	TGCGCCAGCAGCTTGAGGGACCGCCGAAGCTCCTATAATTCACCCCTCCACTTT
few	TRBV2	TRBD1	TRBJ2-6	CARDRDSGANVLTF	TGTGCCAGGGACAGGGACTCTGGGGCCAACGTCCTGACTTTC
NA	TRBV5-5	NA	TRBJ2-7	CASSRAGWGSYEQYF	TGTGCCAGCAGTCGGGCGGGGTGGGGTTCCTACGAGCAGTACTTC
NA	TRBV5-1	NA	TRBJ2-5	CASSLGQEKTQYF	TGCGCCAGCAGCTTGGGACAGGAAAAGACCCAGTACTTC
NA	TRBV20-1	NA	TRBJ1-3	CSARGPEAGNTIYF	TGCAGTGCTAGGGGCCCCGAGGCTGGAAACACCATATATTTT
NA	TRBV6-6	NA	TRBJ1-1	CASSYSSTEAFF	TGTGCCAGCAGTTATAGTAGCACTGAAGCTTTCTTT
few	TRBV6-5	NA	TRBJ2-3	CASSPETGDTQYF	TGTGCCAGCAGTCCCGAAACTGGGGATACGCAGTATTTT
few	TRBV15	TRBD1	TRBJ2-5	CATQQGEEWTQYF	TGTGCCACCCAACAGGGGGAAGAATGGACCCAGTACTTC
few	TRBV12-3/TRBV12-4	TRBD2	TRBJ2-4	CASSVNGRAVLSKNIQYF	TGTGCCAGCAGCGTTAACGGGAGGGCCGTTTTGTCCAAAAACATTCAGTACTTC
few	TRBV20-1	TRBD2	TRBJ2-1	CSAREAGGRYNEQFF	TGCAGTGCTAGAGAGGCGGGGGGTCGATACAATGAGCAGTTCTTC
NA	TRBV24-1	TRBD1	TRBJ2-3	CATSDAGTGEDTQYF	TGTGCCACCAGTGACGCCGGGACAGGTGAAGATACGCAGTATTTT